What follows are 14 T cell receptor beta chains derived from one specimen sequenced in a study of cytomegalovirus exposure and HLA in healthy donors. The PCR had 60 Vbeta and 13 Jbeta primers. The repertoire was sequenced with immunoSEQ multiplex PCR; TCRdb's copy has only in-frame clones and lacks some. Of 170,000 or so clones listed, just under 80% were seen once; the top ten hold 2.5% to 3.5%. Sequences were obtained from PBMCs. The receptors were gathered from a woman between 45 and 60 years old in good health and CMV-seropositive.

CDR3 sequence reads: CASSLGLAGRGTGELFF. CDR3 DNA sequence: TGTGCCAGCAGCTTGGGACTAGCGGGACGGGGCACCGGGGAGCTGTTTTTT. V usage is TRBV11-1 and J usage is TRBJ2-2, with TRBD2 matching 13 bases. This CDR3 contains 17 residues. Germline V lookup: CDR1 SGHAT, CDR2 FQDESV (reference sequence). The ends lost 3 bases at V and 4 bases at J; junction bases unmatched: 5.

The count of this clone is one. The CDR3 nucleotides are TGTGCCACAAATAGACAGGGGGACGGAGAGACCCAGTACTTC. Amino acids: CATNRQGDGETQYF. The rearrangement joins TRBV10-3 to TRBJ2-5; 9 nucleotides align to TRBD1. CDR3 size: 14 residues. The V segment lost 10 bases and the J segment 4 bases; nucleotides outside the gene matches: 10. Germline CDR1 and CDR2: ENHRY and SYGVKD.

V gene TRBV29-1 combines with J gene TRBJ1-1, with a tentative D call TRBD1 (6 bases). The germline V gene has CDR1 SQVTM and CDR2 ANQGSEA. V lost 2 bases, J lost 5 bases, and 12 bases lay in between. The CDR3 is made up of 13 amino acids. CDR3 DNA: TGCAGCGTTGAACCGGGAGGGGGTACTGAAGCTTTCTTT. Translating gives CSVEPGGGTEAFF.

The chain recombines TRBV5-5 with TRBJ2-2; the match to TRBD1 covers 9 bases. The CDR3 is 16 amino acids. Germline V lookup: CDR1 SGHKS, CDR2 YYEKEE (reference sequence). Trimming cost V 2 bases and J 4 bases; bases outside gene matches: 6. Here the CDR3 DNA reads TGTGCCAGCAGCTTACAGGGGGCGCTGGTCACCGGGGAGCTGTTTTTT. Protein sequence: CASSLQGALVTGELFF.

The chain is built from TRBV4-3 and TRBJ1-1, with 9 nucleotides matching TRBD1. Germline loops: CDR1 LGHNA, CDR2 YSLEER. CDR3 length: 19 residues. V lost 3 bases to trimming and J lost 0 bases; unmatched junction nucleotides: 14. The CDR3 protein is CASSHHTGTGWRMNTEAFF. The CDR3 region has the DNA TGCGCCAGCAGCCACCATACCGGGACAGGGTGGAGGATGAACACTGAAGCTTTCTTT.

Comments on this clone: At one of its ends the junction is not consistent with the germline gene, which may arise from a read error. V usage is TRBV2 and J usage is TRBJ2-4; D possibly corresponds to TRBD2 (7 bases). The CDR3 contains 14 residues. Germline V gene data show CDR1 as SNHLY and CDR2 as FYNNEI. The CDR3 here is CASNYGGPQNSQYF. CDR3 DNA: TGTGCCAGCAATTACGGGGGGCCCCAAAACAGTCAGTACTTC.

The chain recombines TRBV5-6 with TRBJ1-3; D is ambiguous. Between the trimmed V and J ends, which lost 4 bases and 0 bases, there was a span of 11 bases. CDR3 length: 15 amino acids. Germline V CDR1 and CDR2: SGHDT, YYEEEE. CDR3 sequence (DNA): TGTGCCAGCAGCGCCCGGGGATTCTCTGGAAACACCATATATTTT. It yields the protein CASSARGFSGNTIYF.

The sample holds a few counts of this clone. The CDR3 region has the DNA TGTGCCAGCAGCGGCAGGGGAGACGGTGGCTACACCTTC. Translating gives CASSGRGDGGYTF. V is TRBV2 and J is TRBJ1-2; perhaps TRBD1 as D (6 bases). Trimming removed 6 bases at V and 7 bases at J, with 15 bases between. Germline CDR1 and CDR2: SNHLY and FYNNEI. This CDR3 is 13 amino acids long.

The chain carries TRBV4-3 and TRBJ1-1; D is perhaps TRBD1 (5 bases). Germline V gene data show CDR1 as LGHNA and CDR2 as YSLEER. Trimming left V 8 bases short and J 2 bases short, with 15 bases between. CDR3 length: 14 residues. The CDR3: CASGGVAGNTEAFF. The DNA of the CDR3 is TGCGCCAGCGGGGGGGTTGCGGGCAACACTGAAGCTTTCTTT.

The V and J genes are TRBV10-3 and TRBJ1-5; no reliable D call. This CDR3 is 13 amino acids long. The germline V and J ends were trimmed by 11 bases and 3 bases, with 14 bases remaining between them. The V gene's germline CDR1 is ENHRY and CDR2 SYGVKD. CDR3 region: CAAGGQHNQPQHF. CDR3 DNA: TGTGCCGCAGGTGGGCAGCACAATCAGCCCCAGCATTTT.

The CDR3 region has the DNA TGTGCCAGCAGCGTTGGCGGGCCGAACACCGGGGAGCTGTTTTTT. Translated, it gives CASSVGGPNTGELFF. This rearrangement joins TRBV4-2 to TRBJ2-2, with D perhaps TRBD2 (5 bases). This CDR3 comprises 15 residues. Trimming took 5 bases from V and 0 from J, leaving 10 bases between them. Germline CDR1 reads LGHNA; CDR2 reads YNFKEQ.

This chain connects TRBV6-1 to TRBJ2-5, with TRBD1 identical over 8 bases. The J call is doubtful: the DNA matches TRBJ2-7 better. The CDR3 is made up of 14 amino acids. In germline, CDR1 is MNHNS, CDR2 SASEGT. The CDR3 sequence is CASRGQASSYEQYF. The CDR3 DNA reads as TGTGCCAGCAGGGGACAGGCTAGCTCCTACGAGCAGTACTTC.

The V gene is TRBV4-1, the J gene TRBJ1-5; no clear D. The V and J ends lost 3 bases and 2 bases respectively, with 14 bases between them. Germline V gives CDR1 MGHRA, CDR2 YSYEKL. This CDR3 is 16 amino acids long. CDR3 sequence (DNA): TGCGCCAGCAGCCAGCGTGCGACCGGGGGCAATCAGCCCCAGCATTTT. Amino acid sequence: CASSQRATGGNQPQHF.

The CDR3 nucleotides read TGCGCCAGCAGCCACACACCGGGACAGGGGAGGTACGAGCAGTACTTC. Its protein is CASSHTPGQGRYEQYF. The genes are TRBV23-1 and TRBJ2-7, with TRBD1 matching 10 bases. TRBV23-1 is an ORF, with its function uncertain. With 6 bases clipped from V and 4 bases from J, the junction kept 12 bases outside the gene matches. This CDR3 is 16 amino acids long.